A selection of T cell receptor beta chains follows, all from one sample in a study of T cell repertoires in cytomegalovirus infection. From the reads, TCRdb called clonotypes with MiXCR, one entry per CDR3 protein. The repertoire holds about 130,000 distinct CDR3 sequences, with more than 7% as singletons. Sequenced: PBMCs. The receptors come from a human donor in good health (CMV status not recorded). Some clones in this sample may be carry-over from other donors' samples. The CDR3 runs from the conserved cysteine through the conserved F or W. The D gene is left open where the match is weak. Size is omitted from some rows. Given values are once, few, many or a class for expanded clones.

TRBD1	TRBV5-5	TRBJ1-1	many	TGTGCCAGCAGCTTGTATTCCAACAGGGGGAACACTGAAGCTTTCTTT	CASSLYSNRGNTEAFF
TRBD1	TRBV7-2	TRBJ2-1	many	TGTGCCAGCAGCTCCGAGACAGGGGATACTGTGCAGTTCTTC	CASSSETGDTVQFF
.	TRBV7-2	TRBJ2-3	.	TGTGCCAAGAGCTACACCTACGCCACAGATACGCAGTATTTT	CAKSYTYATDTQYF
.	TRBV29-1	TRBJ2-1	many	TGCAGCGTTGAAGTGCATGGGGGGCTATCAATGGAGCAGTTCTTC	CSVEVHGGLSMEQFF
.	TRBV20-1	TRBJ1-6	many	TGCAGTGCAACAACCGGGGCCCTGGGGTCACCCCTCCACTTT	CSATTGALGSPLHF
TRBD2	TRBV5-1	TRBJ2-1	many	TGCGCCAGCAGCTCGGGACTAGCAAGGGCCCCCGACAATGAGCAGTTCTTC	CASSSGLARAPDNEQFF
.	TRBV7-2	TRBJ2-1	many	TGTGCCAGCAGCTCAACTAATGAGCAGTTCTTC	CASSSTNEQFF
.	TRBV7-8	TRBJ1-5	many	TGTGCCAGCAGCTCCATGGGTGGCTACAATCAGCCCCAGCATTTT	CASSSMGGYNQPQHF
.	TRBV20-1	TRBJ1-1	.	TGCAGTGCTAGAGTACGGGGACGGGGAGGGACTGAAGCTTTCTTT	CSARVRGRGGTEAFF
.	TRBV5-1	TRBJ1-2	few	TGCGCCAGCAGCCCCGGGTCGCCCAATGGCTACACCTTC	CASSPGSPNGYTF
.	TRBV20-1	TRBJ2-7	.	TGCAGTGCTACCGGGACTCAGAATGGGTACTTC	CSATGTQNGYF
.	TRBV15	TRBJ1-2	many	TGTGCCACCAGCAGAGCTCGAGCCCCAGCTAACTATGGCTACACCTTC	CATSRARAPANYGYTF
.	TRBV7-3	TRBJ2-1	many	TGTGCCAGCAGCTTAAGGAAGGGGTCCGGACTAAGCTCCTACAATGAGCAGTTCTTC	CASSLRKGSGLSSYNEQFF
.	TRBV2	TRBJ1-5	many	TGTGCCAGCAGTGAAGAGGGAGCTAGTAATAGCAATCAGCCCCAGCATTTT	CASSEEGASNSNQPQHF
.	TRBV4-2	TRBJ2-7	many	TGTGCCAGCAGCCAATATGTCGGTGGAATCTACGAGCAGTACTTC	CASSQYVGGIYEQYF
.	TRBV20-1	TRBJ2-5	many	TGCAGTGCTAGAGATAGGGACTACCAAGAGACCCAGTACTTC	CSARDRDYQETQYF
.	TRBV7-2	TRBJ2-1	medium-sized	TGTGCCAGCAGCCTAGTTTGGGCCGAGCAGTTCTTC	CASSLVWAEQFF
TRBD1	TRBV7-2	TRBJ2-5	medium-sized	TGTGCCAGCAGCTACCTGACAGGGATGGAGACCCAGTACTTC	CASSYLTGMETQYF
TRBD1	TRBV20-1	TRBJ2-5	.	TGCAGTGCTAGCCTAGGGACAGGGGAAGAGACCCAGTACTTC	CSASLGTGEETQYF
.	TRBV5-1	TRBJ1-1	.	TGCGCCAGTCTGGGGACTGAAGCTTTCTTT	CASLGTEAFF
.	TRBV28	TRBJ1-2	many	TGTGCCAGCAGTCTCCACATGGTTCGTGGCTACACCTTC	CASSLHMVRGYTF
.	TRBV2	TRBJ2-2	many	TGTGCCACCACGGCCGGGATTAACACCGGGGAGCTGTTTTTT	CATTAGINTGELFF
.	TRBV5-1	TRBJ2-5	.	TGCGCCAGCAGCGTTCCGGGACAACAAGAGACCCAGTACTTC	CASSVPGQQETQYF
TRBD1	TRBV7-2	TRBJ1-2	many	TGTGCCAGCGGGGCCGGGACAGGGACGGGAGGTGGCTACACCTTC	CASGAGTGTGGGYTF
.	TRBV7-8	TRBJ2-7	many	TGTGCCAGCAGCTTAGAGCGTTCCTACGAGCAGTACTTC	CASSLERSYEQYF
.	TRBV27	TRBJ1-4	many	TGTGCCAGCCGCGGGCGGGAGGAAAAACTGTTTTTT	CASRGREEKLFF
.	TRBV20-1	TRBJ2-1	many	TGCAGTGCTTGGGACGGGTCGGGCTACAATGAGCAGTTCTTC	CSAWDGSGYNEQFF
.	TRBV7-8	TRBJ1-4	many	TGTGCCAGCAGCTTACAGCCCCGAACTAATGAAAAACTGTTTTTT	CASSLQPRTNEKLFF
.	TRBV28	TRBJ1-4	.	TGTGCCACAACAGCTTATAATGAAAAACTGTTTTTT	CATTAYNEKLFF
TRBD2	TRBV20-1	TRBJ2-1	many	TGCAGTGCTAGAAGCCTAGCGGGGGAAAACAATGAGCAGTTCTTC	CSARSLAGENNEQFF
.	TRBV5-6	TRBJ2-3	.	TGTGCCAGCAGCTTGCCAGGGATAGTCACAGATACGCAGTATTTT	CASSLPGIVTDTQYF
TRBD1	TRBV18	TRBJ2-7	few	TGTGCCAGCTCACCCCTCCTGGGACAGAGCTACGAGCAGTACTTC	CASSPLLGQSYEQYF
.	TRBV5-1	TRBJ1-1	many	TGCGCCAGCAGCTTGGGGCAGGCGAACACTGAAGCTTTCTTT	CASSLGQANTEAFF
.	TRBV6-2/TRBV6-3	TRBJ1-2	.	TGTGCCAGCAGTTACGAGGCGGACTATGGCTACACCTTC	CASSYEADYGYTF
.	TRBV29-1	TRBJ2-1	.	TGCAGCATTGCCGGGGAGCAGTTCTTC	CSIAGEQFF
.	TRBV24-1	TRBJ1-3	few	TGTGCCACCAGTGAAGCAAAAGGGACGGCGGAGGGAAACACCATATATTTT	CATSEAKGTAEGNTIYF
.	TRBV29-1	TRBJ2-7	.	TGCAGCGTTGAAGAATCGGGCTTAGCCTACGAGCAGTACTTC	CSVEESGLAYEQYF
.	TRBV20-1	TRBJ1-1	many	TGCAGTGTCGGGGTGGGAGGCACTGAAGCTTTCTTT	CSVGVGGTEAFF
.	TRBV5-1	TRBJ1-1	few	TGCGCCAGCAGCTTGGCAGCAGGGGTGAACACTGAAGCTTTCTTT	CASSLAAGVNTEAFF
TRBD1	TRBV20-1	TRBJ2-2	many	TGCAGTGCTAGTAGGGGACAGGGAATCACCGGGGAGCTGTTTTTT	CSASRGQGITGELFF
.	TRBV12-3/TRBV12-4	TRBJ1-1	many	TGTGCCAGCAGTTTCGGGGGGGCTGAAGCTTTCTTT	CASSFGGAEAFF
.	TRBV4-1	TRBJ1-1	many	TGCGCCAGCAGCCAAGATACGATGTATGGGCCAGGAGCTTTCTTT	CASSQDTMYGPGAFF
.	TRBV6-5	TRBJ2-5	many	TGTGCCAGCAGCGCTGGATTCGGCAACCAAGAGACCCAGTACTTC	CASSAGFGNQETQYF
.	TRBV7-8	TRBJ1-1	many	TGTGCCAGCACCCTAGCGGGGGGCTGGCGGAACACTGAAGCTTTCTTT	CASTLAGGWRNTEAFF
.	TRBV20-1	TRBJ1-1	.	TGCAGTGCGAGAGAGGGAGGCACTGAAGCTTTCTTT	CSAREGGTEAFF
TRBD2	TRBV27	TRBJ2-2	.	TGTGCCCGCAGTAACGGACTAGCCCCTAGGAACGGGGAGCTGTTTTTT	CARSNGLAPRNGELFF